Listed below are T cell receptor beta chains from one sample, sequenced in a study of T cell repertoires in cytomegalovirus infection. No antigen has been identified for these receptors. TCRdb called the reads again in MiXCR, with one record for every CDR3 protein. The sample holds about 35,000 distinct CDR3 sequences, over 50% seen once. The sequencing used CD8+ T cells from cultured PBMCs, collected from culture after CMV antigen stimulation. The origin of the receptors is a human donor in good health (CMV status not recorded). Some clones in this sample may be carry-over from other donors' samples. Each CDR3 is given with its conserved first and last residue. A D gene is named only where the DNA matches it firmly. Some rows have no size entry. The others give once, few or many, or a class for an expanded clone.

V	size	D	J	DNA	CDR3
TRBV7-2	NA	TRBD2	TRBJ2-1	TGTGCCAGCAGCACCAACGGACTGGCGGGGGGGCCCGGGAATGAGCAGTTCTTC	CASSTNGLAGGPGNEQFF
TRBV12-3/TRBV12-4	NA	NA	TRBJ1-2	TGTGCCAGCAGTTTAGAACCTTCTTTCTATGGCTACACCTTC	CASSLEPSFYGYTF
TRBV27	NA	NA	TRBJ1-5	TGTGCCAGCAGTTCAAAACCTTATAGCAATCAGCCCCAGCATTTT	CASSSKPYSNQPQHF
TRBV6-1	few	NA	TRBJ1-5	TGTGCCAGCAGTGAGATTAGCAATCAGCCCCAGCATTTT	CASSEISNQPQHF
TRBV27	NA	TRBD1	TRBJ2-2	TGTGCCAGCAGTTCGCGACAGGGAATGGCTTCCGGGGAGCTGTTTTTT	CASSSRQGMASGELFF
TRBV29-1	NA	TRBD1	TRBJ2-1	TGCAGCGTTGAAACAACAGGGGGCTCCTACAATGAGCAGTTCTTC	CSVETTGGSYNEQFF
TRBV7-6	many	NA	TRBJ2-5	TGTGCCAGCAGCTCCCGGCGGGTCCAAGAGACCCAGTACTTC	CASSSRRVQETQYF
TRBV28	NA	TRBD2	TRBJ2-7	TGTGCCAGCAGTTTACCAGGCGCGGGAGGCTACGAGCAGTACTTC	CASSLPGAGGYEQYF
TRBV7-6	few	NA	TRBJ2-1	TGTGCCAGCAGCTTTGGTGGGGGCCCTGAGTGGGATGAGCAGTTCTTC	CASSFGGGPEWDEQFF
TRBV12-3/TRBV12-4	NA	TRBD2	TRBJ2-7	TGTGCCAGCAGCCAGTGGCGGGAGGGCCTCTACGAGCAGTACTTC	CASSQWREGLYEQYF
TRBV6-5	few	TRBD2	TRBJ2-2	TGTGCCAGCAGTCGAGCCCTTGGGCGGGAGGTAGGGACCGGGGAGCTGTTTTTT	CASSRALGREVGTGELFF
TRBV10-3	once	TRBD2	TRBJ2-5	TGTGCCATCAGTCGGACTAGCGGGAGTGATAAAGAGACCCAGTACTTC	CAISRTSGSDKETQYF
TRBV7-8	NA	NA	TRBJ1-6	TGTGCCAGCAGCTCGAGGACAGACGGTAGGGGTTCACCCCTCCACTTT	CASSSRTDGRGSPLHF
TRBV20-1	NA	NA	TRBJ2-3	TGCAGTGGCCGGGACACCCTCACAGATACGCAGTATTTT	CSGRDTLTDTQYF
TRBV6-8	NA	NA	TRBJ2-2	TGTGCCAGCTCGGGACAACTCAACACCGGGGAGCTGTTTTTT	CASSGQLNTGELFF
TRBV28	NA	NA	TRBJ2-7	TGTGCCAGCAGTTTATTTCGGGGGCTTGGCGAGCAGTACTTC	CASSLFRGLGEQYF
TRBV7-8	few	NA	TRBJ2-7	TGTGCCAGCAGCTGGGGACGGCATCCCAGCGAGCAGTACTTC	CASSWGRHPSEQYF
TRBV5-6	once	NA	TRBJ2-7	TGTGCCAGCAGCTTGGACAGGGTGCAAACCTACGAGCAGTACTTC	CASSLDRVQTYEQYF
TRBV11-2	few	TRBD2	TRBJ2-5	TGTGCCAGCAGCTTTAGCTCCGCCTCGGGGGGGTACCAAGAGACCCAGTACTTC	CASSFSSASGGYQETQYF
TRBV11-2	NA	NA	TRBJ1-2	TGTGCCAGCAGTCCATCCCACCAAGCGAATGGCTACACCTTC	CASSPSHQANGYTF
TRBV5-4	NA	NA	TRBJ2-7	TGTGCCAGCAGCCCCGGGACGGAGGAGTACTTC	CASSPGTEEYF
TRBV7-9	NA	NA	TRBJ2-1	TGTGCCAGTGCGTGGGGGGATGAGCAGTTCTTC	CASAWGDEQFF
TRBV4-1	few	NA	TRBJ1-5	TGCGCCAGCAGCCAAGAAGGGGGACCCAGCAATCAGCCCCAGCATTTT	CASSQEGGPSNQPQHF
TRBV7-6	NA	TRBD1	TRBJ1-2	TGTGCCAGCAGCTCCCCTCAGGGGGAAACTAACTATGGCGACACCTTC	CASSSPQGETNYGDTF
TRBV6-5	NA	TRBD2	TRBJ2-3	TGTGCCAGCAGTTACTCTCGACTAGCGGGAGATACGCAGTATTTT	CASSYSRLAGDTQYF
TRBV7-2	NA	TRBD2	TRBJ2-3	TGTGCCAGCAGCTGGGCCCTAGCGGGAGGGCAGGGAGATACGCAGTATTTT	CASSWALAGGQGDTQYF
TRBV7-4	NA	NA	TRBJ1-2	TGTGCCAGCAGCGACAGTTCCTATGGCTACACCTTC	CASSDSSYGYTF
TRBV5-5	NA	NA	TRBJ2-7	TGTGCCAGCTTCTCAGGGGTTCTGGGGAGTAAAGGCGAGCAGTACTTC	CASFSGVLGSKGEQYF
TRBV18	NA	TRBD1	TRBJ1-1	TGTGCCAGCTCACCGACAGGGGGTCGGGTGACTGAAGCTTTCTTT	CASSPTGGRVTEAFF
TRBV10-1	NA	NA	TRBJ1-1	TGCGCCAGCACCTCCGGGAAGAACACTGAAGCTTTCTTT	CASTSGKNTEAFF
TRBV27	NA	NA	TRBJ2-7	TGTGCCAGCAGTAACAATGCGCAGGTCTCCTACGAGCAGTACTTC	CASSNNAQVSYEQYF
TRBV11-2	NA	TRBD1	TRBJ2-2	TGTGCCAGCAGCTCACCGTTAGAGGGGGCTCCAAACACCGGGGAGCTGTTTTTT	CASSSPLEGAPNTGELFF
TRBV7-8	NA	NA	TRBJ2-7	TGTGCCAGCCGCGACCGAGATGGTCCCTACGAGCAGTACTTC	CASRDRDGPYEQYF
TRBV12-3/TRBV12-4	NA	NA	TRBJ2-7	TGTGCCAGCAGCTTTGATGTCGATGAGCAGTACTTC	CASSFDVDEQYF
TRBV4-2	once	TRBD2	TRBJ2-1	TGTGCCAGCAGCCTAACCGGGAGGGCCGCTTACAATGAGCAGTTCTTC	CASSLTGRAAYNEQFF
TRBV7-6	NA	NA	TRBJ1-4	TGTGCCAGCAGCTTAGTTCCGGAGCGCGTGACAGATGAAAAACTGTTTTTT	CASSLVPERVTDEKLFF
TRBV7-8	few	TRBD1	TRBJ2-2	TGTGCCAGCAGCCTTGGTTGGGACAGGGAGAACGGGGAGCTGTTTTTT	CASSLGWDRENGELFF
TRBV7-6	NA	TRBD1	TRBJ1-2	TGTGCCAGCAGCTCTGACAGGGTCGGTGGCTACACCTTC	CASSSDRVGGYTF
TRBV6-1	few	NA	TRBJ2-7	TGTGCCAGCAGTGGTGGCCGGAGGTACGAGCAGTACTTC	CASSGGRRYEQYF
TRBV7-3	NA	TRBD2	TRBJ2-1	TGTGCCAGCAGCCCCACGGGGGGGGCCATCAATGAGCAGTTCTTC	CASSPTGGAINEQFF
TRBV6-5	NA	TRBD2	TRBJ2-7	TGTGCCAGCAAACCTGGGACTAGCGGGATGTACGAGCAGTACTTC	CASKPGTSGMYEQYF
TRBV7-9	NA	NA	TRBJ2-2	TGTGCCAGCAGCTTTTACGGGAGAAACACCGGGGAGCTGTTTTTT	CASSFYGRNTGELFF
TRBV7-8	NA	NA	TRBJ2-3	TGTGCCAGCAGCTCCCGGGACAATAACCCAGATACGCAGTATTTT	CASSSRDNNPDTQYF
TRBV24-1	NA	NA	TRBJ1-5	TGTGCCACCAGTGACTTCTGGACAGATCAGCCCCAGCATTTT	CATSDFWTDQPQHF
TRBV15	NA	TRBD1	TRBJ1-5	TGTGCCACCAGCAGAGATTACCCGGGACAGTCCAATCAGCCCCAGCATTTT	CATSRDYPGQSNQPQHF
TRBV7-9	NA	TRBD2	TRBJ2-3	TGTGCCAGCAGGGGACTAGCGGGATCCACAGATACGCAGTATTTT	CASRGLAGSTDTQYF
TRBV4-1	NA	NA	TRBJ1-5	TGCGCCAGCAGCCAAGTGGGGGGCGGAGGTAGAGGGCCCCAGCATTTT	CASSQVGGGGRGPQHF
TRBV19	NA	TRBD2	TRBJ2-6	TGTGCCAGCAGCGGGACGACCAGCTCTGGGGCCAACGTCCTGACTTTC	CASSGTTSSGANVLTF
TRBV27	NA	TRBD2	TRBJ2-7	TGTGCCAGCAGTCCCCCGACTAGCGGGAGCGACGAGCAGTACTTC	CASSPPTSGSDEQYF
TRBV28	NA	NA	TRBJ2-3	TGTGCCAGCAGTTCCGTTCCCTCCCCACTCCATCGACAGACAAGCACAGATACGCAGTATTTT	CASSSVPSPLHRQTSTDTQYF
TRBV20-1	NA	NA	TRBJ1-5	TGCAGTGCCGGAGGAGGTTACAATCAGCCCCAGCATTTT	CSAGGGYNQPQHF